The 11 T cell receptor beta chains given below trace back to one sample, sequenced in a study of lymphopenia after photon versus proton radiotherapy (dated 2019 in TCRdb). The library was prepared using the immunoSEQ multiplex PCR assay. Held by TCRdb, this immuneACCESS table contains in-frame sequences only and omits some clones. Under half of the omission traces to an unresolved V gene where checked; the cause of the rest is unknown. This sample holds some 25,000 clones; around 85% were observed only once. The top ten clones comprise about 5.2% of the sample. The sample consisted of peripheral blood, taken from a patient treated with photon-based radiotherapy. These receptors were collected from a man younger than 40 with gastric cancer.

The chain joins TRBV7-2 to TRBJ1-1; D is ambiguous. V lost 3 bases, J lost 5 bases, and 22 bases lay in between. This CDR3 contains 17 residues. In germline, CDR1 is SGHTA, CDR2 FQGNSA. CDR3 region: CASSLYSSALVGTEAFF. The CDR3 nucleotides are TGTGCCAGCAGCTTGTACAGTTCTGCCCTGGTGGGGACTGAAGCTTTCTTT.

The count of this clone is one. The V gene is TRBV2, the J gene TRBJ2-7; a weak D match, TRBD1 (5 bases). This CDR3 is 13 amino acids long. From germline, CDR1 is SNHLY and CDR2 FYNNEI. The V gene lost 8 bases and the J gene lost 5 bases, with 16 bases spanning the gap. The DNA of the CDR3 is TGTGCCAGCCAACAGGACAAAACTAACGAGCAGTACTTC. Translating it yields CASQQDKTNEQYF.

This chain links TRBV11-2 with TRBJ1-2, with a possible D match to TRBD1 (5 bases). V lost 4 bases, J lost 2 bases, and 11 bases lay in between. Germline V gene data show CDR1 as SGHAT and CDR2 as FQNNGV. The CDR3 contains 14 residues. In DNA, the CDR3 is TGTGCCAGCAGCTCCCGCGGGGACAACTATGGCTACACCTTC. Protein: CASSSRGDNYGYTF.

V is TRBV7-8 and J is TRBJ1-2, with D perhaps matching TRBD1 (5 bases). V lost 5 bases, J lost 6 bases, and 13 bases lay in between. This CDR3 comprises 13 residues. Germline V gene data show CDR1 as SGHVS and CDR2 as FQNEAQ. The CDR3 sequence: CASSVSGYDGYTF. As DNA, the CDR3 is TGTGCCAGCAGCGTTTCAGGGTACGATGGCTACACCTTC.

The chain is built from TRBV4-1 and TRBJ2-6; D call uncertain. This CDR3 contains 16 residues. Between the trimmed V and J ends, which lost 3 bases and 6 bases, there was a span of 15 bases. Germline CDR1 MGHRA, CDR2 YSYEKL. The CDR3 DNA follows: TGCGCCAGCAGCCACCGATGGGGAAGAGAGGCCAACGTCCTGACTTTC. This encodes CASSHRWGREANVLTF.

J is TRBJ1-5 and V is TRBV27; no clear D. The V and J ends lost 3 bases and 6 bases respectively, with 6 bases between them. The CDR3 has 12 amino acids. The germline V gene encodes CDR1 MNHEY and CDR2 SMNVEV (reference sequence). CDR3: CASSFPGQPQHF. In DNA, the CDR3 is TGTGCCAGCAGTTTCCCGGGTCAGCCCCAGCATTTT.

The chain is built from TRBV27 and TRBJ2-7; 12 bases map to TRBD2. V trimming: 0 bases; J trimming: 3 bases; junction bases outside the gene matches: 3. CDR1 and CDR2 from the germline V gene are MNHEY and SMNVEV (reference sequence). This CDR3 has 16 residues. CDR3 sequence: CASSLSLAGGFYEQYF. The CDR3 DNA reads TGTGCCAGCAGTTTATCCCTAGCGGGAGGGTTCTACGAGCAGTACTTC.

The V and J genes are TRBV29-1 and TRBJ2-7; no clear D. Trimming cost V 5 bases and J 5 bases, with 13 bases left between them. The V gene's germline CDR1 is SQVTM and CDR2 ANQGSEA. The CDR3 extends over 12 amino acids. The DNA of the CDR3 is TGCAGCGTTTGGGCCTCTGGGGACGAGCAGTACTTC. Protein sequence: CSVWASGDEQYF.

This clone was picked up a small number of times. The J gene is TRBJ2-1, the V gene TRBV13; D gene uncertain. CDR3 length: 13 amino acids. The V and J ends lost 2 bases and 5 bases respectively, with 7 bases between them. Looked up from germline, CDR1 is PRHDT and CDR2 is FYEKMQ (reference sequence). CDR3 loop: CASSLRLHNEQFF. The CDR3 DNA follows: TGTGCCAGCAGCTTACGACTCCACAATGAGCAGTTCTTC. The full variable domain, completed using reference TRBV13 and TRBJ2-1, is AAGVIQSPRHLIKEKRETATLKCYPIPRHDTVYWYQQGPGQDPQFLISFYEKMQSDKGSIPDRFSAQQFSDYHSELNMSSLELGDSALYFCASSLRLHNEQFFGPGTRLTVL.

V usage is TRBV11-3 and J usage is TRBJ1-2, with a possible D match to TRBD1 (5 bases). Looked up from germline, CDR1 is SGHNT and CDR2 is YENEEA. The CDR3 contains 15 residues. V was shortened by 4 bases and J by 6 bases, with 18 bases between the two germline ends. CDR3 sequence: CASSSPGREKNGYTF. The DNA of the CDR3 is TGTGCCAGCAGCTCCCCGGGACGGGAGAAGAATGGCTACACCTTC. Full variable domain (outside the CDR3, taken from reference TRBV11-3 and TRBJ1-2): EAGVVQSPRYKIIEKKQPVAFWCNPISGHNTLYWYLQNLGQGPELLIRYENEEAVDDSQLPKDRFSAERLKGVDSTLKIQPAELGDSAVYLCASSSPGREKNGYTFGSGTRLTVV.

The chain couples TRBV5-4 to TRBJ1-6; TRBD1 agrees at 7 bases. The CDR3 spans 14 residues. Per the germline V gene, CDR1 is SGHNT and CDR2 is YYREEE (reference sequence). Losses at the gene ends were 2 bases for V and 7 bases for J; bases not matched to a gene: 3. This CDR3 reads CASSFGQENSPLHF. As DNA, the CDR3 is TGTGCCAGCAGCTTTGGACAGGAGAATTCACCCCTCCACTTT.